These 7 T cell receptor beta chains originate from one sample sequenced in a study of cytomegalovirus exposure and HLA in healthy donors. Produced via immunoSEQ multiplex PCR; TCRdb's table is partial and in-frame only. Among 70,000 to 80,000 clones listed, approximately 94% were seen once. Sequences were obtained from PBMCs. All receptors derive from a young woman in good health and CMV-seropositive.

This chain joins TRBV19 and TRBJ2-7; TRBD1 matches at 10 bases. The trim removed 4 bases at V and 4 bases at J, leaving 7 bases unmatched. Germline CDR1 LNHDA, CDR2 SQIVND (reference sequence). This CDR3 contains 15 residues. The CDR3 nucleotides read TGTGCCAGTAGTAGCGCGGGGACAGGGGTATACGAGCAGTACTTC. Its translation is CASSSAGTGVYEQYF.

The chain joins TRBV7-6 to TRBJ2-1; tentatively, D is TRBD2 (6 bases). In germline, CDR1 is SGHVS, CDR2 FNYEAQ. The CDR3 loop spans 14 amino acids. V dropped 5 bases and J dropped 3 bases, with 11 bases sitting between them. CDR3 sequence reads: CASSPISGYNEQFF. The CDR3 DNA reads TGTGCCAGCAGCCCGATTAGCGGCTACAATGAGCAGTTCTTC.

This clone was counted between two and nine times. This chain joins TRBV28 and TRBJ1-5; 9 positions match TRBD1. CDR3 size: 16 residues. CDR1 MDHEN and CDR2 SYDVKM come from the germline V gene. The trim removed 3 bases at V and 7 bases at J, leaving 10 bases unmatched. The CDR3, as DNA: TGTGCCAGCAGTTTGGACCTCGGGACAGGGTACCAGCCCCAGCATTTT. As protein: CASSLDLGTGYQPQHF.

This chain connects TRBV5-4 to TRBJ2-7; TRBD1 matches 7 bases. V dropped 3 bases and J dropped 7; count of bases not matched to a gene: 13. Per the germline V gene, CDR1 is SGHNT and CDR2 is YYREEE (reference sequence). The CDR3 totals 15 residues. The CDR3 DNA sequence: TGTGCCAGCAGCTCGACACAGGGGCAATGGCGTGAGCAGTACTTC. Protein sequence: CASSSTQGQWREQYF.

The chain is built from TRBV7-2 and TRBJ1-5; D possibly corresponds to TRBD1 (5 bases). The ends were cut back, 1 base at V and 3 bases at J, with 13 bases in the middle. The CDR3 is made up of 16 amino acids. The germline gives CDR1 SGHTA, CDR2 FQGNSA. The CDR3 DNA reads TGTGCCAGCAGCTTAGGCGTAGGGGCGTTCAATCAGCCCCAGCATTTT. It codes for CASSLGVGAFNQPQHF.

This chain uses TRBV4-2 with TRBJ2-7; tentative D call: TRBD1 (6 bases). Germline assignment: CDR1 LGHNA and CDR2 YNFKEQ. Trimming left V 0 bases short and J 6 bases short, with 9 bases between. The CDR3 is 13 residues long. CDR3 loop: CASSQDSGAEQYF. CDR3 in DNA: TGTGCCAGCAGCCAAGATTCAGGGGCCGAGCAGTACTTC.

The V gene is TRBV6-6, the J gene TRBJ1-5; the D gene is possibly TRBD1 (5 bases). The CDR3 consists of 13 residues. V was cut by 3 bases and J by 5 bases, with 8 bases left in between. Germline V gives CDR1 MNHNY, CDR2 SVGAGI (reference sequence). The CDR3 DNA reads as TGTGCCAGCAGTTATGACAGATATCAGCCCCAGCATTTT. Residues: CASSYDRYQPQHF.